This passage covers 19 T cell receptor beta chains from one sample sequenced in a study of OX40 agonist ivuxolimab in advanced cancers. The repertoire was sequenced with immunoSEQ multiplex PCR; TCRdb's copy has only in-frame clones and lacks some. The data hold 50,000 to 80,000 clones, with about 90% observed a single time. Here the sequenced sample was CD4+ or CD8+ T cells sorted from blood, taken in a trial of the OX40 agonist ivuxolimab. The receptors come from an adult with an advanced solid tumor such as melanoma, head and neck, liver or kidney cancer.

The gene calls are TRBV5-6 and TRBJ1-3, with TRBD1 as a possible D gene (5 bases). Germline assignment: CDR1 SGHDT and CDR2 YYEEEE. V was shortened by 6 bases and J by 0 bases, with 16 bases between the two germline ends. This CDR3 is built from 16 residues. CDR3 in amino acids: CASNFGAPSSGNTIYF. Written as DNA, the CDR3 is TGTGCCAGCAACTTCGGGGCTCCTAGCTCTGGAAACACCATATATTTT.

The chain couples TRBV19 to TRBJ1-2; D may be TRBD1 (6 bases). The ends were cut back, 7 bases at V and 3 bases at J, with 9 bases in the middle. The CDR3 sequence is 12 residues long. Germline V gene data show CDR1 as LNHDA and CDR2 as SQIVND (reference sequence). Written as DNA, the CDR3 is TGTGCCAGTACCCGGACAGACTATGGCTACACCTTC. Translating gives CASTRTDYGYTF.

The rearrangement joins TRBV6-1 to TRBJ1-2; D gene unclear. The germline V gene has CDR1 MNHNS and CDR2 SASEGT. This CDR3 has 12 residues. V lost 4 bases and J 4 bases, leaving 7 bases between the germline ends. The CDR3 loop reads CASSVQAYGYTF. Here the CDR3 DNA reads TGTGCCAGCAGTGTGCAGGCCTATGGCTACACCTTC.

V and J are TRBV19 and TRBJ1-2, with D possibly matching TRBD1 (6 bases). This CDR3 has 13 amino acids. Deletions cut 5 bases from V and 4 bases from J, with 11 bases between. CDR1 is LNHDA and CDR2 is SQIVND in the germline V gene (reference sequence). The CDR3 nucleotides are TGTGCCAGTAGTTGGGGGGCGAGCTATGGCTACACCTTC. Translating it yields CASSWGASYGYTF.

The V call is TRBV19, the J call TRBJ2-1; TRBD1 matches 7 bases. This CDR3 has 15 amino acids. Germline CDR1 is LNHDA and CDR2 is SQIVND (reference sequence). J was trimmed by 10 bases and V by 5 bases; bases with no gene match: 14. The CDR3 coding sequence is TGTGCCAGTAGTCCTCGAGGGGCAGGGGGTGAGGAGCAGTTCTTC. Translated, it gives CASSPRGAGGEEQFF.

The chain is built from TRBV5-1 and TRBJ1-4, with 8 nucleotides matching TRBD1. The length of the CDR3 is 14 residues. Germline V gene sequence: CDR1 SGHRS, CDR2 YFSETQ. The V segment lost 2 bases and the J segment 8 bases; nucleotides outside the gene matches: 5. In nucleotides, the CDR3 is TGCGCCAGCAGCTTCTCAGGGGGCGGCGAAAAACTGTTTTTT. This codes for CASSFSGGGEKLFF.

This sequence joins TRBV5-1 and TRBJ2-7, with TRBD2 identical over 9 bases. This CDR3 region has 15 residues. The V and J ends lost 4 bases and 0 bases, in that order; junction bases with no gene match: 5. Per the germline V gene, CDR1 is SGHRS and CDR2 is YFSETQ. CDR3 sequence: CASSPSGTRSYEQYF. The DNA for the CDR3 is TGCGCCAGCAGCCCTAGCGGGACCCGCTCCTACGAGCAGTACTTC.

The rearrangement uses TRBV15 and TRBJ2-7; maybe TRBD2 (6 bases). Germline-derived CDR1 and CDR2 are LNHNV and YYDKDF (reference sequence). V was clipped by 1 base and J by 1 base, with 17 bases between them. This CDR3 has 17 amino acids. The CDR3 region has the DNA TGTGCCACCAGCAGAGCCCTCTGGGCGGGACCGTCCTACGAGCAGTACTTC. Translation: CATSRALWAGPSYEQYF.

The rearrangement links TRBV30 to TRBJ1-1; D is uncertain. Deletions cut 0 bases from V and 5 bases from J, with 10 bases between. CDR1 is GTSNPN, CDR2 SVGIG, per germline (reference sequence). The CDR3 sequence is 13 residues long. In DNA, the CDR3 is TGTGCCTGGAGTGTAGGTCTTGGAACTGAAGCTTTCTTT. Encoded protein: CAWSVGLGTEAFF.

CDR3 coding DNA: TGCGCCAGCAGTGAGGCTAGACCGAACAATGAGCAGTTCTTC. Its translation is CASSEARPNNEQFF. The rearrangement links TRBV10-1 to TRBJ2-1; D is unclear. This CDR3 has 14 amino acids. Germline loops: CDR1 WNHNN, CDR2 SYGVQD (reference sequence). V dropped 2 bases and J dropped 5 bases, with 10 bases sitting between them.

The chain combines TRBV27 with TRBJ2-6, with D perhaps given as TRBD1 or TRBD2 (5 bases each). CDR1 is MNHEY and CDR2 is SMNVEV in the germline V gene (reference sequence). V shed 5 bases and J shed 0 bases, with 11 bases lying between them. The CDR3 is made up of 16 amino acids. CDR3 region: CASSLKGTSGANVLTF. In DNA form, the CDR3 reads TGTGCCAGCAGTCTTAAGGGGACCTCTGGGGCCAACGTCCTGACTTTC.

This chain joins TRBV5-6 and TRBJ2-5; D gene ambiguous. Germline lookup yields CDR1 SGHDT and CDR2 YYEEEE. The ends were cut back, 4 bases at V and 4 bases at J, with 8 bases in the middle. CDR3 length equals 12 residues. CDR3 nucleotide sequence: TGTGCCAGCAGCAGCCGGACAGAGACCCAGTACTTC. It encodes CASSSRTETQYF.

This clone was counted a single time. The chain employs TRBV7-3 and TRBJ1-1; D remains ambiguous. With 2 bases removed from V and 4 bases from J, the gap between germline ends came to 8 bases. The germline V gene encodes CDR1 SGHTA and CDR2 FQGTGA. The CDR3 totals 13 residues. In DNA, the CDR3 is TGTGCCAGCAGCTTAGCCCCCGGCACTGAAGCTTTCTTT. Its translation is CASSLAPGTEAFF. Full variable domain (missing parts from reference TRBV7-3 and TRBJ1-1): GAGVSQTPSNKVTEKGKYVELRCDPISGHTALYWYRQSLGQGPEFLIYFQGTGAADDSGLPNDRFFAVRPEGSVSTLKIQRTERGDSAVYLCASSLAPGTEAFFGQGTRLTVV.

The CDR3 reads CASSLLASGRGSGELFF. CDR3 nucleotides: TGTGCCAGCAGTTTATTGGCCTCCGGTAGGGGCTCCGGGGAGCTGTTTTTT. V and J are TRBV27 and TRBJ2-2; a possible D gene is TRBD1 (5 bases). The CDR3 loop spans 17 amino acids. V dropped 1 base and J dropped 6 bases, with 18 bases sitting between them. In germline, CDR1 is MNHEY, CDR2 SMNVEV (reference sequence).

The rearrangement uses TRBV29-1 and TRBJ2-5, with D perhaps TRBD1 (5 bases). Per the germline V gene, CDR1 is SQVTM and CDR2 is ANQGSEA. The CDR3 totals 13 residues. V was shortened by 4 bases and J by 1 base, with 10 bases between the two germline ends. The CDR3 here is CSVAVGPQETQYF. DNA for the CDR3: TGCAGCGTTGCGGTGGGGCCCCAAGAGACCCAGTACTTC.

V and J are TRBV30 and TRBJ1-2, with 7 bases lining up with TRBD1. With V trimmed by 4 bases and J by 1 base, 12 bases remained unmatched. This CDR3 contains 16 residues. Germline values: CDR1 GTSNPN, CDR2 SVGIG (reference sequence). The CDR3 DNA reads as TGTGCCTGGACCCCCTGGGGACAGAGTGATAACTATGGCTACACCTTC. It is translated as CAWTPWGQSDNYGYTF.

This clone was seen just once. The V gene is TRBV7-8, the J gene TRBJ1-3, with TRBD1 as a possible D gene (5 bases). This CDR3 contains 13 residues. The germline gives CDR1 SGHVS, CDR2 FQNEAQ. V dropped 2 bases and J dropped 8 bases, with 10 bases sitting between them. CDR3 amino acids: CASSLQGRDTIYF. In nucleotides, the CDR3 is TGTGCCAGCAGCTTACAGGGAAGGGACACCATATATTTT.

This clone rates as medium-sized (0.01 to 0.1%). The chain links TRBV6-1 to TRBJ2-7, with D perhaps TRBD1 (5 bases). There are 15 residues in the CDR3. Germline assignment: CDR1 MNHNS and CDR2 SASEGT. The V gene lost 7 bases and the J gene lost 0 bases, with 16 bases spanning the gap. In DNA form, the CDR3 reads TGTGCCAGCAACCCCCTGGGGCCTGCCTCCTACGAGCAGTACTTC. It codes for CASNPLGPASYEQYF.

The chain is built from TRBV28 and TRBJ1-2; TRBD1 is a possible D gene (5 bases). Trimming left V 2 bases short and J 5 bases short, with 12 bases between. The CDR3 has 14 amino acids. Germline V lookup: CDR1 MDHEN, CDR2 SYDVKM. CDR3 nucleotide sequence: TGTGCCAGCAGTTTAATATTGGGACTATATGGCTACACCTTC. Its translation is CASSLILGLYGYTF.